This T cell receptor beta chain was captured in a study of identical twins. The V end was cut by 7 bases, the J end by 4 bases, with 25 bases between. CDR1 and CDR2 from the germline V gene are SQVTM and ANQGSEA. The CDR3 is made up of 16 amino acids. One entry per CDR3 protein, called by TCRdb with MiXCR from the 5' RACE reads. The data hold a few hundred thousand distinct CDR3 sequences, with under 8.5% observed a single time. The same specimen was also included in a second study, on T cells expressing NK-cell markers.

Sequenced input: CD8+ T cells sorted from blood. This receptor was obtained from a young woman in good health. The V gene is TRBV29-1, the J gene TRBJ1-2; no firm D call. CDR3: CSGGLRRPTVGYGYTF. The CDR3 nucleotides read TGCAGCGGAGGCCTACGGAGGCCAACGGTCGGCTATGGCTACACCTTC.